A selection of T cell receptor beta chains follows, all from one sample in a study of cytomegalovirus exposure and HLA in healthy donors. Measured with immunoSEQ multiplex PCR; TCRdb has only the in-frame clones, and not every one. The sample has 200,000 or so clones, 65% to 85% seen once. What was sequenced was PBMCs. The receptor set was obtained from a woman in her 30s in good health and CMV-seronegative. Each CDR3 is given with its conserved first and last residue.

j_call	v_call	cdr3_length	cdr3_aa
TRBJ1-4	TRBV5-4	15	CASSLEPATNEKLFF
TRBJ2-1	TRBV7-8	12	CASRNTPNEQFF
TRBJ1-6	TRBV30	13	CAWSGWTGGPLHF
TRBJ2-7	TRBV29-1	14	CSVEDLEGVSEQYF
TRBJ1-1	TRBV4-1	17	CASSQDPGQPGGTEAFF
TRBJ2-7	TRBV6-5	16	CASSYSRGDRGYEQYF
TRBJ2-1	TRBV5-4	18	CASSLGTPGLAIYNEQFF
TRBJ2-3	TRBV6-5	14	CASSWTGGTDTQYF
TRBJ1-3	TRBV2	24	CASSEALIRTEDLFCGGRRNTIYF
TRBJ2-7	TRBV27	15	CASSTDYWNSYEQYF
TRBJ2-7	TRBV7-3	14	CASSLTAGGSEQYF